This T cell receptor beta chain emerged from a study of PD-1 blockade in classical Hodgkin lymphoma. Study information: Once every 2 weeks, patients received intravenous nivolumab at 3 mg/kg.

V gave up 6 bases and J gave up 7 bases, with 19 bases separating them. CDR3 length equals 15 residues. Looked up from germline, CDR1 is LNHDA and CDR2 is SQIVND (reference sequence). Study-level results: Baseline diversity was lower in partial responders and progressors than complete responders.

As to this clone: Its target is unknown.

Sequencing was performed with immunoSEQ multiplex PCR; in TCRdb, only in-frame clones are kept and a portion is missing. The sample has roughly 28,000 clones; around 80% are singletons. Time point denoted: cycle 4 day 1 (C4D1), after 5 to 7 weeks of nivolumab. Brentuximab vedotin exposure varied, and every patient relapsed after autologous stem cell transplantation. This receptor was obtained from a human donor with classical Hodgkin lymphoma. The chain links TRBV19 to TRBJ1-5; D not resolved. The material was peripheral blood mononuclear cells (PBMCs), obtained before the fourth cycle of nivolumab. For the CDR3, the DNA is TGTGCCAGTAGGCCGCTCGTGGGCTCCGCACAGCCCCAGCATTTT. Amino acids: CASRPLVGSAQPQHF. Variable domain in full (rest from reference TRBV19 and TRBJ1-5): DGGITQSPKYLFRKEGQNVTLSCEQNLNHDAMYWYRQDPGQGLRLIYYSQIVNDFQKGDIAEGYSVSREKKESFPLTVTSAQKNPTAFYLCASRPLVGSAQPQHFGDGTRLSIL.